Below, 10 T cell receptor beta chains from the same sample are listed, as sequenced in a study of post-analysis software for immune sequencing data. Study-wide results and caveats: Controls showed lower frequencies than patients for five or six TRBV segments, and TRBV5-6, TRBV5-1 and TRBV20-1 were among these.

TCR beta cDNA libraries had unique molecular identifiers. TCRdb ran MiXCR on the PCR reads and lists one entry per CDR3 protein. The table includes hundreds of thousands of distinct CDR3 sequences, 30% to 45% detected once. These TCRs' antigens remain unknown. The sample was blood. The receptors shown here come from a girl between 5 and 17 years old with multiple sclerosis.

This rearrangement joins TRBV12-3 or TRBV12-4 to TRBJ2-1; 12 bases line up with TRBD2. With V trimmed by 5 bases and J by 7 bases, 3 bases remained unmatched. CDR3 length: 14 residues. In DNA, the CDR3 is TGTGCCAGCAGTGCTAGCGGGGGGGCTAATGAGCAGTTCTTC. Translation gives CASSASGGANEQFF.

This clonotype was found a few times. The chain joins TRBV4-1 to TRBJ2-1, with 7 bases lining up with TRBD2. The germline V gene encodes CDR1 MGHRA and CDR2 YSYEKL. The CDR3 totals 14 residues. With 0 bases clipped from V and 7 bases from J, the junction kept 3 bases outside the gene matches. The CDR3 nucleotides are TGCGCCAGCAGCCAAGAAACGGGAGGTAATGAGCAGTTCTTC. Translation gives CASSQETGGNEQFF.

On this clonotype itself: At one end the junction does not follow the germline gene, possibly because of a read error. V and J are TRBV10-3 and TRBJ1-4, with D perhaps matching TRBD1 (5 bases). Germline CDR1 and CDR2: ENHRY and SYGVKD. The CDR3 covers 14 residues. The CDR3 bases are TGTGCCATCAGGGAGTCTGGGGGGATCGAAAAACTGTTTTTT. Translation gives CAIRESGGIEKLFF.

This clonotype ranks as medium-sized. This sequence joins TRBV29-1 and TRBJ2-3; 7 bases align to TRBD2. The trim removed 0 bases at V and 4 bases at J, leaving 7 bases unmatched. CDR1 and CDR2 (germline): SQVTM, ANQGSEA. There are 15 residues in the CDR3. The CDR3 DNA sequence: TGCAGCGTTGAAGATCTCGAGGGGAGGGCAGATACGCAGTATTTT. Residues: CSVEDLEGRADTQYF.

This clonotype was observed a handful of times. The chain links TRBV5-1 to TRBJ2-6; D may match TRBD1 or TRBD2 (6 bases each). Trimming pared 4 bases from V and 4 bases from J, leaving 15 bases between. The CDR3 contains 16 residues. CDR1 and CDR2 (germline): SGHRS, YFSETQ. Written as DNA, the CDR3 is TGCGCCAGCAGCCAGAGGGGGGTAACCGGGGCCAACGTCCTGACTTTC. It is translated as CASSQRGVTGANVLTF.

The rearrangement uses TRBV7-3 and TRBJ2-5; the match to TRBD2 covers 8 bases. V was clipped by 5 bases and J by 9 bases; unmatched bases: 14. Germline V gene lookup returns CDR1 SGHTA and CDR2 FQGTGA. The CDR3 length is 15 residues. For the CDR3, the DNA is TGTGCCAGCAGCACGGAAGCGGGGGTGCTCGCGGCCCAGTACTTC. The encoded protein is CASSTEAGVLAAQYF. Supplemented by reference TRBV7-3 and TRBJ2-5, the full variable domain reads GAGVSQTPSNKVTEKGKYVELRCDPISGHTALYWYRQSLGQGPEFLIYFQGTGAADDSGLPNDRFFAVRPEGSVSTLKIQRTERGDSAVYLCASSTEAGVLAAQYFGPGTRLLVL.

The gene calls are TRBV6-5 and TRBJ2-5; tentative D call: TRBD2 (6 bases). Trimming cost V 0 bases and J 5 bases, with 13 bases left between them. Germline lookup yields CDR1 MNHEY and CDR2 SVGAGI. The CDR3 is 15 residues long. CDR3 nucleotides: TGTGCCAGCAGTTACTCCGGGGTTCGGGGGGAGACCCAGTACTTC. This codes for CASSYSGVRGETQYF.

This rearrangement joins TRBV15 to TRBJ2-3; D assignment may be TRBD1 or TRBD2 (6 bases each). Germline CDR1 is LNHNV and CDR2 is YYDKDF (reference sequence). The ends were cut back, 8 bases at V and 2 bases at J, with 14 bases in the middle. The CDR3 consists of 14 residues. For the CDR3, the DNA is TGTGCCACCCGGCGGGACATAACCACAGATACGCAGTATTTT. Encoded protein: CATRRDITTDTQYF.

CDR3 sequence (DNA): TGTGCCAGCAGCTTAGAGGCCGGGACAAGGTACGAGCAGTACTTC. Translating it yields CASSLEAGTRYEQYF. The chain links TRBV7-9 to TRBJ2-5; possible D gene TRBD1, 6 bases. The J call may be in error: the DNA end matches TRBJ2-7 better. The CDR3 loop spans 15 amino acids. CDR1 and CDR2 from the germline V gene are SEHNR and FQNEAQ (reference sequence).

In regard to this clonotype: Since a much larger clone is just one base distant, this may be a read error. This sequence joins TRBV29-1 and TRBJ2-5; 8 bases match TRBD1. From germline, CDR1 is SQVTM and CDR2 ANQGSEA. Trimming cost V 6 bases and J 4 bases; bases outside gene matches: 10. This CDR3 contains 14 residues. CDR3 sequence (DNA): TGCAGCGTAAGGCCCGGACAGGGAAGAGAGACCCAGTACTTC. The encoded protein is CSVRPGQGRETQYF.